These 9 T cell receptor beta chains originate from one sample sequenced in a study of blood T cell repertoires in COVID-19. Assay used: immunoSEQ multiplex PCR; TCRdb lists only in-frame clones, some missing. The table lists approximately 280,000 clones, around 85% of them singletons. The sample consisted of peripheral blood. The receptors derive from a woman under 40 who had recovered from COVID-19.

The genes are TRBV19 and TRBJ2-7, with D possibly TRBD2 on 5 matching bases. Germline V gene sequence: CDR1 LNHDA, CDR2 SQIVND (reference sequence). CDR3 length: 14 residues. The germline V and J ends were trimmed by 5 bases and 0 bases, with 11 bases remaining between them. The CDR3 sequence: CASSVDSPSYEQYF. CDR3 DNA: TGTGCCAGTAGTGTGGACTCCCCCTCCTACGAGCAGTACTTC.

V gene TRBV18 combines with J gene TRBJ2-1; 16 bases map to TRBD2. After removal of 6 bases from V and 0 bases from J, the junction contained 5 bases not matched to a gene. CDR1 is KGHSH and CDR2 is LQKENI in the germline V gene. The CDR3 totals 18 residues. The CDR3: CASSPGLAGGLSYNEQFF. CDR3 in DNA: TGTGCCAGCTCCCCGGGACTAGCGGGGGGGCTCTCCTACAATGAGCAGTTCTTC.

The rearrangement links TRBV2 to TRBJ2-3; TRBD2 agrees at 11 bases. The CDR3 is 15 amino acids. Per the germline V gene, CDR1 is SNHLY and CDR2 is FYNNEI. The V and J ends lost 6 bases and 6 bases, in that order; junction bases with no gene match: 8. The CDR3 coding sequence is TGTGCCAGCAGCGGAAATAGCGGGAGGGCGGATACGCAGTATTTT. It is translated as CASSGNSGRADTQYF.

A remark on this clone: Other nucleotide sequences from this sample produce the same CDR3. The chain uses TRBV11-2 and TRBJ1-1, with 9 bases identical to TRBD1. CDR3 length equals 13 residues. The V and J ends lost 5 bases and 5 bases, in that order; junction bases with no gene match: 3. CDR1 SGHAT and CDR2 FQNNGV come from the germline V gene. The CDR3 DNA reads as TGTGCCAGCAGCCACAGGGGGCGTACTGAAGCTTTCTTT. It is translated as CASSHRGRTEAFF.

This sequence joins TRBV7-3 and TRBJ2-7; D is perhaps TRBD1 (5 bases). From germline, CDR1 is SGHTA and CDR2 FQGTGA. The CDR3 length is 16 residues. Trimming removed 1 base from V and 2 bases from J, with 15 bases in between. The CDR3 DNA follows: TGTGCCAGCAGCTTAAAGGGGCGGTCACGTCCCTACGAGCAGTACTTC. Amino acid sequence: CASSLKGRSRPYEQYF.

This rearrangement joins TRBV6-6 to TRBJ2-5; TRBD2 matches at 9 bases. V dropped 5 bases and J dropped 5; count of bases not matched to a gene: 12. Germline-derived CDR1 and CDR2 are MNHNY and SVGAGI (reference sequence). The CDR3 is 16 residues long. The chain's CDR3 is CASSPLVAGAVETQYF. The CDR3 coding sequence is TGTGCCAGCAGTCCCCTAGTAGCGGGAGCAGTTGAGACCCAGTACTTC.

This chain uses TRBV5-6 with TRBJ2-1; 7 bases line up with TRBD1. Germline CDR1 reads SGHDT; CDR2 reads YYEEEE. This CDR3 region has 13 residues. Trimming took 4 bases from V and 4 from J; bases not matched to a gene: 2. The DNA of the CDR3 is TGTGCCAGCAGCCGACAGGGATACAATGAGCAGTTCTTC. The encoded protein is CASSRQGYNEQFF.

The CDR3 bases are TGCGCCAGCAGCCAAGATCCGCGATCGGGGGTAGTCGAGCAGTACTTC. It encodes CASSQDPRSGVVEQYF. The gene calls are TRBV4-3 and TRBJ2-7; D might be TRBD2 (6 bases). The V end was cut by 0 bases, the J end by 6 bases, with 18 bases between. CDR1 is LGHNA, CDR2 YSLEER, per germline. The CDR3 is made up of 16 amino acids.

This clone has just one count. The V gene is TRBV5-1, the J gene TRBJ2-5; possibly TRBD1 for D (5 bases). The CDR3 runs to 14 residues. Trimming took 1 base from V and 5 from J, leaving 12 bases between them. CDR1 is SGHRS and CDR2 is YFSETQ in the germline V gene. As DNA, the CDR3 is TGCGCCAGCAGCTTGCAGGGTAGCCCTGAGACCCAGTACTTC. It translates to CASSLQGSPETQYF.